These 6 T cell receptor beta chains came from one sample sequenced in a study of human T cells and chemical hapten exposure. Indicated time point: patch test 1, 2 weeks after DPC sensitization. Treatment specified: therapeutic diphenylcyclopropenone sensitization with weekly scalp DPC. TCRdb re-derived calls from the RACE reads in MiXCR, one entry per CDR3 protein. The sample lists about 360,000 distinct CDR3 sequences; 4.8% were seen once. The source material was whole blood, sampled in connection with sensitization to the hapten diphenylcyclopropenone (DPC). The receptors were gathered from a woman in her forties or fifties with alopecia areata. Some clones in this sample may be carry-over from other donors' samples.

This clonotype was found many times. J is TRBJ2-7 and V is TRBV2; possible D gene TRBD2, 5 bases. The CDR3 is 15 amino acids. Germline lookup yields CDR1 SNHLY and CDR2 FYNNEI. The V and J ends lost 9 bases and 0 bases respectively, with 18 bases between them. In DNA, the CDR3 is TGTGCCAGTAGTTTCGGGGTCCTCCCCTCCTACGAGCAGTACTTC. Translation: CASSFGVLPSYEQYF.

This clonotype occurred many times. The CDR3 loop reads CASSLIAGGWEQFF. In DNA form, the CDR3 reads TGTGCCAGCAGCTTAATAGCGGGAGGCTGGGAGCAGTTCTTC. The J gene is TRBJ2-1, the V gene TRBV13, with 10 bases aligning to TRBD2. The CDR3 extends over 14 amino acids. CDR1 and CDR2 from the germline V gene are PRHDT and FYEKMQ (reference sequence). Losses at the gene ends were 2 bases for V and 10 bases for J; bases not matched to a gene: 5.

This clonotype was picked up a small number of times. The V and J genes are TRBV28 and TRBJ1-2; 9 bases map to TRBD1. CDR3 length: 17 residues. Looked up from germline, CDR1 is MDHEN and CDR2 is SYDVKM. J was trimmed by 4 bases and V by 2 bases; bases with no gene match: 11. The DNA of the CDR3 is TGTGCCAGCAGTTTAGGTACAGGGGGCGCCCAGAGCTATGGCTACACCTTC. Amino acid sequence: CASSLGTGGAQSYGYTF.

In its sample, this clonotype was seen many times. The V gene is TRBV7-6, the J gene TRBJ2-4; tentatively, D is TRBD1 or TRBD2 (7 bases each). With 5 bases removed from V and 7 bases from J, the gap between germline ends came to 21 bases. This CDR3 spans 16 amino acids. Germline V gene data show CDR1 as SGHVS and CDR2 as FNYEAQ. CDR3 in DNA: TGTGCCAGCAGCCCCAGGGGGGGCCAAGGGATGAACATTCAGTACTTC. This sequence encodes CASSPRGGQGMNIQYF.

The chain's CDR3 is CASSLRGSVETQYF. CDR3 sequence (DNA): TGTGCCAGCAGCTTGAGGGGCTCGGTGGAGACCCAGTACTTC. The chain carries TRBV11-2 and TRBJ2-5; D may correspond to TRBD1 or TRBD2 (5 bases each). The CDR3 totals 14 residues. Deletions cut 3 bases from V and 5 bases from J, with 13 bases between. Germline loops: CDR1 SGHAT, CDR2 FQNNGV.

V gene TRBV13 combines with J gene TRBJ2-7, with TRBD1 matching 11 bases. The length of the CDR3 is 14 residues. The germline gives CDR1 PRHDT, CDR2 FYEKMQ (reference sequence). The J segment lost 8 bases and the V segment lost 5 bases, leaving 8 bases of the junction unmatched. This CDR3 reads CASSARDRGVQQYF. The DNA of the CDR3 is TGTGCCAGCAGCGCTAGGGACAGGGGGGTGCAGCAGTACTTC.